Given below is one TCR beta chain in context. The antigen is undetermined. These data belong to a study of post-analysis software for immune sequencing data. Whole-study results and caveats: About five TRBV segments were more frequent in patients than controls; TRBV5-6, TRBV5-1 and TRBV20-1 belonged to this group.

The V end lost 3 bases, the J end lost 5 bases, and 10 bases lay between the germline ends. The CDR3 covers 13 residues. Germline CDR1 KGHSH, CDR2 LQKENI. Included in the TCR beta cDNA libraries were unique molecular identifiers. TCRdb redid the calling of the PCR reads with MiXCR, one entry per CDR3 protein. The data contain roughly 670,000 distinct CDR3 sequences, approximately 59% of them singletons. The chain is built from TRBV18 and TRBJ1-2, with D unclear. Sequencing was performed on blood. The receptor was isolated from a girl between 2 and 10 years old with multiple sclerosis. In nucleotides, the CDR3 is TGTGCCAGCTCACCCTTTTTTCGATATGGCTACACCTTC. Protein: CASSPFFRYGYTF.